The subject of this entry is one T cell receptor (beta chain). What it binds is not known. This sample stems from a study of beta chain features in type 1 diabetes. In the study overall: All of the samples together had 85 million to 130 million sorted cells examined. Study-wide points: Moderate but significant shortening of TCRB CDR3s was recorded in all four CD4+ subsets from Type 1 diabetes patients. In type 1 diabetes patients, VDJ junctions had fewer insertions; deletions at these junctions were more frequent.

Isolated RNA was reverse transcribed in full, so expressed TCRB transcripts were sequenced. The average output of naive, central memory and regulatory T cell samples was several million reads. Measured with immunoSEQ multiplex PCR; TCRdb has only the in-frame clones, and not every one. There are 55,000 to 85,000 clones in the sample; more than 45% occur only once, and 0.7% lies in the top ten. The germline V gene encodes CDR1 SGHVS and CDR2 FNYEAQ. V dropped 0 bases and J dropped 2; count of bases not matched to a gene: 4. The length of the CDR3 is 19 residues. The clonotype was recovered from a young man with type 1 diabetes. The sequenced sample was central memory CD4+ T cells from blood. The chain employs TRBV7-6 and TRBJ2-2; the match to TRBD2 covers 15 bases. The CDR3 bases are TGTGCCAGCAGCTTAGCGGGACTAGCGGGGGGTCGTAACACCGGGGAGCTGTTTTTT. It codes for CASSLAGLAGGRNTGELFF.